These T cell receptor beta chains were read from a single sample in a study of T cell responses to AZD1222 COVID-19 vaccine. TCRdb's table, derived via immunoSEQ multiplex PCR, lists solely in-frame clones and lacks some. This sample has 100,000 or so clones, with around nine tenths found just once. The sample in question was peripheral blood, obtained on day 0 of AZD1222 vaccination. The receptors were gathered from an adult in good health. Both conserved end residues are part of each CDR3. A D gene is named only where the DNA matches it firmly. Clone size appears in some rows only: once, few, many, or a class for an expanded clone.

d_call | cdr3_length | j_call | v_call | clone_size | cdr3_nt | cdr3_aa
TRBD1 | 16 | TRBJ2-7 | TRBV2 | - | TGTGCCAGCAGTGGGAGGCGGGACAGGGGCTCCTACGAGCAGTACTTC | CASSGRRDRGSYEQYF
- | 12 | TRBJ1-1 | TRBV2 | - | TGTGCCAGCAGGGCGGTCACAGCTGAAGCTTTCTTT | CASRAVTAEAFF
- | 11 | TRBJ2-7 | TRBV20-1 | once | TGCAGTGCCACAACGGCTTACGAGCAGTACTTC | CSATTAYEQYF
TRBD2 | 15 | TRBJ2-7 | TRBV19 | - | TGTGCCACACGGAGTATTACGGGAGGGATCTACGAGCAGTACTTC | CATRSITGGIYEQYF
TRBD2 | 14 | TRBJ2-7 | TRBV11-2 | - | TGTGCCAGCAGTCGGACGGGGGGAAACTACGAGCAGTACTTC | CASSRTGGNYEQYF
TRBD1 | 20 | TRBJ2-6 | TRBV9 | - | TGTGCCAGCAGCGTAGACTATGGGACAGGGCTTATCTCTGGGGCCAACGTCCTGACTTTC | CASSVDYGTGLISGANVLTF
TRBD1 | 16 | TRBJ1-2 | TRBV5-1 | - | TGCGCCAGCAGCTTGGCCGGACAGGGGACCAACTATGGCTACACCTTC | CASSLAGQGTNYGYTF
- | 14 | TRBJ1-2 | TRBV5-1 | - | TGCGCCAGCAGCCCGGGAGGGGGTGGATATGGCTACACCTTC | CASSPGGGGYGYTF
- | 13 | TRBJ2-7 | TRBV2 | - | TGTGCCAGCAGTGCTGCCTTCACCTACGAGCAGTACTTC | CASSAAFTYEQYF
TRBD2 | 14 | TRBJ2-5 | TRBV6-5 | - | TGTGCCGGAGAGACTAGCGGATCCCAAGAGACCCAGTACTTC | CAGETSGSQETQYF
- | 13 | TRBJ1-6 | TRBV19 | - | TGTGCCAGTAGTATTACAGCTTATTCACCCCTCCACTTT | CASSITAYSPLHF
TRBD1 | 14 | TRBJ1-5 | TRBV2 | - | TGTGCCAGCGGAATGACAGGGGTCCCTCAGCCCCAGCATTTT | CASGMTGVPQPQHF
- | 15 | TRBJ2-7 | TRBV7-6 | - | TGTGCCAGCAGCTTAATGGGGGGACCCTCCTACGAGCAGTACTTC | CASSLMGGPSYEQYF
- | 12 | TRBJ2-1 | TRBV10-2 | - | TGCGCCAGCAGTATAGACTACAATGAGCAGTTCTTC | CASSIDYNEQFF
- | 15 | TRBJ1-6 | TRBV4-2 | - | TGTGCCAGCAGCCAAGAATCGGCCACCAATTCACCCCTCCACTTT | CASSQESATNSPLHF
- | 15 | TRBJ1-6 | TRBV5-1 | - | TGCGCCAGCAGCTTGGGCGGGATCATCAATTCACCCCTCCACTTT | CASSLGGIINSPLHF
- | 15 | TRBJ2-7 | TRBV5-1 | - | TGCGCCAGCAGCTTGGCGGCAGGGCAAGTTAGCGAGCAGTACTTC | CASSLAAGQVSEQYF
- | 12 | TRBJ1-3 | TRBV2 | once | TGTGCCAGCAGTGAACAACCAAACACCATATATTTT | CASSEQPNTIYF
- | 15 | TRBJ1-6 | TRBV5-5 | - | TGTGCCAGCACCTTGGCCCCTAATCGAGATTCACCCCTCCACTTT | CASTLAPNRDSPLHF
- | 13 | TRBJ1-1 | TRBV12-3/TRBV12-4 | - | TGTGCCAGCAGTTTTGACAAGCACACTGAAGCTTTCTTT | CASSFDKHTEAFF
TRBD1 | 15 | TRBJ1-4 | TRBV7-6 | - | TGTGCCAGCAGCTTAGTAGTCAGGGGGCGCGAAAAACTGTTTTTT | CASSLVVRGREKLFF
- | 15 | TRBJ2-2 | TRBV6-5 | once | TGTGCCAGCAGCCGGGGACGCGTTCACACCGGGGAGCTGTTTTTT | CASSRGRVHTGELFF
- | 12 | TRBJ2-7 | TRBV3-1/TRBV3-2 | - | TGTGCCAGCAGCCAAGAGGGGAGCGAGCAGTACTTC | CASSQEGSEQYF
TRBD1 | 14 | TRBJ2-2 | TRBV24-1 | - | TGTGCCACTGGGGAATCAGGGGGCGCCGGGGAGCTGTTTTTT | CATGESGGAGELFF
TRBD1 | 13 | TRBJ2-5 | TRBV12-3/TRBV12-4 | - | TGTGCCAGCAGTTCAGGGGGACGGGAGACCCAGTACTTC | CASSSGGRETQYF
- | 18 | TRBJ1-4 | TRBV4-2 | - | TGTGCCAGCAGCCAGGAAGCCCTCGTGGTTTTGCATTATGAAAAACTGTTTTTT | CASSQEALVVLHYEKLFF
TRBD1 | 14 | TRBJ1-1 | TRBV6-5 | - | TGTGCCACCTTCATTCAACAGGGGGCCGCTGAAGCTTTCTTT | CATFIQQGAAEAFF
- | 15 | TRBJ2-6 | TRBV2 | - | TGTGCCAGCAGTGAAGGGGGCTCTGGGGCCAACGTCCTGACTTTC | CASSEGGSGANVLTF
- | 12 | TRBJ1-2 | TRBV15 | - | TGTGCCACCAGCATCACAGGGTATGGCTACACCTTC | CATSITGYGYTF
- | 12 | TRBJ1-1 | TRBV5-1 | - | TGCGCCACCTCGATTTGGGGCACTGAAGCTTTCTTT | CATSIWGTEAFF
- | 14 | TRBJ1-1 | TRBV5-1 | - | TGCGCCAGCAGCGTGACAGGTCAAGGAACTGAAGCTTTCTTT | CASSVTGQGTEAFF
TRBD1 | 14 | TRBJ2-7 | TRBV5-3 | - | TGTGCCAGAAGCAGCCACAGGGGTCAGGACGAGCAGTACTTC | CARSSHRGQDEQYF
- | 13 | TRBJ1-2 | TRBV30 | - | TGTGCCTGGAGTAGGAATGAGGAGGGGGGCTACACCTTC | CAWSRNEEGGYTF
TRBD1 | 12 | TRBJ2-5 | TRBV7-9 | - | TGTGCCAGGGCGGACAGGGAGGAGACCCAGTACTTC | CARADREETQYF
- | 14 | TRBJ2-1 | TRBV7-9 | - | TGTGCCAGCAGCCCACGGGGGTCCTACAATGAGCAGTTCTTC | CASSPRGSYNEQFF
- | 15 | TRBJ1-2 | TRBV5-6 | - | TGTGCCAGCAGTCTGACCGGACAAGGGAACTATGGCTACACCTTC | CASSLTGQGNYGYTF
- | 11 | TRBJ1-5 | TRBV28 | - | TGTGCCAGCAGTTTCGGACAGCCCCAGCATTTT | CASSFGQPQHF
TRBD1 | 17 | TRBJ1-5 | TRBV19 | - | TGTGCCAGTAGCCGAGGGACAGGGGCTTATAGCAATCAGCCCCAGCATTTT | CASSRGTGAYSNQPQHF
- | 12 | TRBJ1-6 | TRBV12-3/TRBV12-4 | few | TGTGCCAGCAGCTGGGACGGCCAAACCCTCCACTTT | CASSWDGQTLHF
- | 13 | TRBJ2-7 | TRBV2 | - | TGTGCCAGCAGTGCGACAATCCGCTACGAGCAGTACTTC | CASSATIRYEQYF
TRBD2 | 17 | TRBJ2-5 | TRBV4-1 | - | TGCGCCAGCAGCCTCATCCTCCGGGCCTCCGGGAGGGAGACCCAGTACTTC | CASSLILRASGRETQYF
TRBD2 | 15 | TRBJ2-3 | TRBV6-5 | once | TGTGCCAGCACGACTAGCGGGGGGGCCGGGGGTACGCAGTATTTT | CASTTSGGAGGTQYF
- | 13 | TRBJ2-3 | TRBV27 | - | TGTGCCAGCAGACCTGGTGGGGGCCGAGCGCAGTATTTT | CASRPGGGRAQYF
TRBD1 | 13 | TRBJ1-6 | TRBV5-6 | few | TGTGCCAGCAGCCCGGGACAGAATTCACCCCTCCACTTT | CASSPGQNSPLHF
TRBD2 | 14 | TRBJ2-5 | TRBV4-2 | - | TGTGCCAGCAGCCAAGAAGCGGGGGGAGAGACCCAGTACTTC | CASSQEAGGETQYF
- | 15 | TRBJ2-2 | TRBV10-1 | - | TGCGCCAGCAGTGAACGGGCGGGGATTACCGGGGAGCTGTTTTTT | CASSERAGITGELFF
- | 13 | TRBJ1-2 | TRBV7-8 | - | TGTGCCAGCAGCCCCCGCGGGATCTATGGCTACACCTTC | CASSPRGIYGYTF
- | 15 | TRBJ1-1 | TRBV6-6 | few | TGTGCCAGCACCAGTGTTGGGAACAAGAACACTGAAGCTTTCTTT | CASTSVGNKNTEAFF
- | 13 | TRBJ2-7 | TRBV10-3 | - | TGTGCCATCAGTGGGTTCAGGGGTGGGGAGCAGTACTTC | CAISGFRGGEQYF